The 4 T cell receptor beta chains in this list originate from one sample, sequenced in a study of Graves' ophthalmopathy and Graves' hyperthyroidism. RNA transcripts yielded amplified TCR beta CDR3 regions. The authors performed first-round RT-PCR with HTBI primers and then a second-round multiplex PCR. TCRdb processed the multiplex PCR reads anew with MiXCR; each CDR3 protein has one entry. Altogether some 1.1 million distinct CDR3 sequences are present, less than 45% being singletons, with the ten largest covering more than 9.5%. Sequencing used peripheral blood or thyroid tissue (not recorded which). The receptors come from an adult man with Graves' hyperthyroidism.

The chain employs TRBV18 and TRBJ1-4; 7 bases line up with TRBD1. In germline, CDR1 is KGHSH, CDR2 LQKENI. The CDR3 is made up of 15 amino acids. Trimming cost V 3 bases and J 5 bases; bases outside gene matches: 6. Written as DNA, the CDR3 is TGTGCCAGCTCACCCGCCCGGGACAGAAATGAAAAACTGTTTTTT. Translating it yields CASSPARDRNEKLFF.

In the case of this clonotype: Because it lacks the conserved phenylalanine or tryptophan at the end, this CDR3 is likely a read error. The chain is built from TRBV10-3 and TRBJ2-5; 7 nucleotides agree with TRBD2. Per germline, CDR1 ENHRY and CDR2 SYGVKD. CDR3 size: 14 residues. For the CDR3, the DNA is TGTGCCAGCAGTTACGGTCTAGCGGAAGAGACCCAGTACCTC. Translated, it gives CASSYGLAEETQYL.

This clonotype was found many times. The chain carries TRBV5-4 and TRBJ1-2; D may be TRBD1 (6 bases). V was clipped by 2 bases and J by 8 bases, with 16 bases between them. Germline CDR1 SGHNT, CDR2 YYREEE (reference sequence). This CDR3 spans 14 amino acids. The DNA for the CDR3 is TGTGCCAGCAGCTTATTCACAGGGAGTGAGGGCTACACCTTC. It encodes CASSLFTGSEGYTF.

The count of this clonotype is one. CDR3 coding DNA: TGTGCCACCATGGACACTGAAGCTTTCTTT. Translation: CATMDTEAFF. V usage is TRBV7-9 and J usage is TRBJ1-1; no clear D. The CDR3 runs to 10 residues. Trimming pared 10 bases from V and 3 bases from J, leaving 6 bases between. CDR1 is SEHNR, CDR2 FQNEAQ, per germline (reference sequence).